This entry lists 32 T cell receptor beta chains sequenced from one sample in a study of cytomegalovirus exposure and HLA in healthy donors. The assay was immunoSEQ multiplex PCR, and TCRdb's table has in-frame clones only and misses some. The sample holds about 120,000 clones; 70% to 90% are singletons and the top ten take roughly 2%. The material sequenced was PBMCs. The receptors were gathered from a woman aged 25 to 39 in good health and CMV-seronegative.

Here the CDR3 DNA reads TGTGCCAGCGCGGGACAGGGAGGCACTGAAGCTTTCTTT. It yields the protein CASAGQGGTEAFF. This sequence joins TRBV21-1 and TRBJ1-1; the D call in the table, TRBD1, was not verified against the DNA. TRBV21-1 is termed a pseudogene. CDR3 length: 13 residues.

The chain couples TRBV6-5 to TRBJ1-1; maybe TRBD1 (6 bases). V lost 1 base and J 1 base, leaving 10 bases between the germline ends. There are 15 residues in the CDR3. Germline V lookup: CDR1 MNHEY, CDR2 SVGAGI. CDR3 coding DNA: TGTGCCAGCAGTTACTTTGGGGGCTCGAACACTGAAGCTTTCTTT. Its translation is CASSYFGGSNTEAFF.

To note about this clone: The sample carries other DNA sequences with the same CDR3. This chain uses TRBV7-2 with TRBJ2-1; 13 bases fit TRBD2. The CDR3 contains 16 residues. With 4 bases clipped from V and 4 bases from J, the junction kept 4 bases outside the gene matches. Germline V CDR1 and CDR2: SGHTA, FQGNSA. CDR3 amino acids: CASSYRLAGGYNEQFF. Here the CDR3 DNA reads TGTGCCAGCAGCTATAGACTAGCGGGGGGTTACAATGAGCAGTTCTTC. The full variable domain, its missing parts supplied by reference TRBV7-2 and TRBJ2-1, is GAGVSQSPSNKVTEKGKDVELRCDPISGHTALYWYRQSLGQGLEFLIYFQGNSAPDKSGLPSDRFSAERTGGSVSTLTIQRTQQEDSAVYLCASSYRLAGGYNEQFFGPGTRLTVL.

The gene calls are TRBV9 and TRBJ2-3; 7 nucleotides agree with TRBD1. The CDR3 totals 15 residues. Germline lookup yields CDR1 SGDLS and CDR2 YYNGEE. Unmatched junction bases numbered 6, after V lost 4 bases and J lost 1 base. CDR3 protein: CASSPEGGGTDTQYF. DNA for the CDR3: TGTGCCAGCAGCCCCGAAGGGGGCGGCACAGATACGCAGTATTTT. Filled out from reference TRBV9 and TRBJ2-3, the complete variable domain reads DSGVTQTPKHLITATGQRVTLRCSPRSGDLSVYWYQQSLDQGLQFLIQYYNGEERAKGNILERFSAQQFPDLHSELNLSSLELGDSALYFCASSPEGGGTDTQYFGPGTRLTVL.

This clone was detected only a few times. The chain has TRBV18 and TRBJ1-1; D call uncertain. Germline lookup yields CDR1 KGHSH and CDR2 LQKENI. This CDR3 spans 14 amino acids. The V end lost 0 bases, the J end lost 6 bases, and 11 bases lay between the germline ends. The CDR3 nucleotides are TGTGCCAGCTCACCACCAGGGAGAGGAGCTGAAGCTTTCTTT. This encodes CASSPPGRGAEAFF.

The V gene is TRBV28, the J gene TRBJ1-2; TRBD1 matches at 11 bases. Per the germline V gene, CDR1 is MDHEN and CDR2 is SYDVKM. This CDR3 has 14 amino acids. J was trimmed by 3 bases and V by 6 bases; bases with no gene match: 3. The CDR3 DNA is TGTGCCAGCAGGAGGACAGGGGGCTACTATGGCTACACCTTC. As protein: CASRRTGGYYGYTF.

The chain combines TRBV4-1 with TRBJ2-7, with TRBD1 matching over 7 bases. The CDR3 is made up of 15 amino acids. The germline V gene encodes CDR1 MGHRA and CDR2 YSYEKL. After removal of 1 base from V and 2 bases from J, the junction contained 5 bases not matched to a gene. The CDR3 sequence: CASSQVLGQPYEQYF. CDR3 DNA sequence: TGCGCCAGCAGCCAAGTTTTGGGACAGCCCTACGAGCAGTACTTC.

The CDR3 coding sequence is TGCGCCAGCAGCCTCGGGGGGAACTCTGGAAACACCATATATTTT. Translating it yields CASSLGGNSGNTIYF. V gene TRBV5-1 combines with J gene TRBJ1-3; TRBD1 might be the D (5 bases). Germline V gene data show CDR1 as SGHRS and CDR2 as YFSETQ. The V gene lost 4 bases and the J gene lost 0 bases, with 11 bases spanning the gap. This CDR3 comprises 15 residues.

This clone was seen a single time. The V and J genes are TRBV7-9 and TRBJ2-1; a possible D gene is TRBD2 (5 bases). V was trimmed by 1 base and J by 5 bases, leaving 15 bases between them. The germline V gene encodes CDR1 SEHNR and CDR2 FQNEAQ (reference sequence). This CDR3 is 16 amino acids long. The DNA for the CDR3 is TGTGCCAGCAGCTTAGGGGGAGTTTACTATGACAATGAGCAGTTCTTC. It specifies CASSLGGVYYDNEQFF.

This clone was detected only a few times. The chain employs TRBV13 and TRBJ1-2, with no clear D. This CDR3 has 12 residues. Per germline, CDR1 PRHDT and CDR2 FYEKMQ (reference sequence). Trimming removed 0 bases at V and 7 bases at J, with 6 bases between. The CDR3 here is CASSLGGSGYTF. CDR3 sequence (DNA): TGTGCCAGCAGCTTAGGGGGCTCTGGCTACACCTTC.

The CDR3 nucleotides are TGTGCCATTACAGGCGGGGAAGCATCTGGAAACACCATATATTTT. It specifies CAITGGEASGNTIYF. The rearrangement joins TRBV19 to TRBJ1-3; D may be TRBD1 (5 bases). Germline lookup yields CDR1 LNHDA and CDR2 SQIVND (reference sequence). This CDR3 is built from 15 residues. Deletions cut 10 bases from V and 1 base from J, with 17 bases between.

V gene TRBV11-2 combines with J gene TRBJ1-1, with TRBD1 as a possible D gene (6 bases). V lost 5 bases and J 0 bases, leaving 13 bases between the germline ends. There are 15 residues in the CDR3. CDR1 is SGHAT and CDR2 is FQNNGV in the germline V gene. The CDR3 loop is CASSVGGPMNTEAFF. CDR3 sequence (DNA): TGTGCCAGCAGCGTGGGGGGGCCCATGAACACTGAAGCTTTCTTT.

V is TRBV7-9 and J is TRBJ2-5; 10 bases fit TRBD2. The CDR3 sequence is 14 residues long. The V gene end was trimmed by 5 bases and the J gene end by 3 bases; junction bases not matched to a gene: 3. Germline-derived CDR1 and CDR2 are SEHNR and FQNEAQ (reference sequence). The CDR3 sequence: CASSLGLAEETQYF. Written as DNA, the CDR3 is TGTGCCAGCAGCCTAGGACTAGCGGAAGAGACCCAGTACTTC.

Concerning this clone itself: This sample includes further DNA sequences coding for the same CDR3. The J gene is TRBJ1-3, the V gene TRBV19; maybe TRBD1 (6 bases). Germline CDR1 reads LNHDA; CDR2 reads SQIVND (reference sequence). The CDR3 has 13 residues. Trimming removed 3 bases at V and 4 bases at J, with 7 bases between. The CDR3 DNA is TGTGCCAGTAGTATCCAGGGGGGAAACACCATATATTTT. Translating it yields CASSIQGGNTIYF.

The chain uses TRBV9 and TRBJ2-3; maybe TRBD1 (8 bases). Germline CDR1 SGDLS, CDR2 YYNGEE. The CDR3 has 17 amino acids. The germline V and J ends were trimmed by 4 bases and 0 bases, with 18 bases remaining between them. CDR3 in amino acids: CASSTSGGDRSTDTQYF. The CDR3, as DNA: TGTGCCAGCAGCACATCAGGGGGGGACAGGAGCACAGATACGCAGTATTTT.

This clone appeared a single time. V gene TRBV15 combines with J gene TRBJ1-4, with D uncertain. Germline V gives CDR1 LNHNV, CDR2 YYDKDF (reference sequence). CDR3 length: 14 residues. With 0 bases removed from V and 8 bases from J, the gap between germline ends came to 10 bases. The CDR3: CATSRERVWEKLFF. In nucleotides, the CDR3 is TGTGCCACCAGCAGAGAGAGGGTATGGGAAAAACTGTTTTTT.

The chain joins TRBV18 to TRBJ1-2, with 10 bases that match TRBD1. In germline, CDR1 is KGHSH, CDR2 LQKENI. The V gene end was trimmed by 6 bases and the J gene end by 5 bases; junction bases not matched to a gene: 6. CDR3 length equals 14 residues. CDR3 sequence: CASSTGTGEYGYTF. CDR3 DNA: TGTGCCAGCTCTACCGGGACAGGGGAATATGGCTACACCTTC.

This chain joins TRBV18 and TRBJ1-2; 8 bases match TRBD1. CDR1 is KGHSH and CDR2 is LQKENI in the germline V gene. J was trimmed by 4 bases and V by 0 bases; bases with no gene match: 1. The CDR3 extends over 14 amino acids. The chain's CDR3 is CASSPPDRVYGYTF. The DNA of the CDR3 is TGTGCCAGCTCACCACCGGACAGGGTCTATGGCTACACCTTC.

The J gene is TRBJ2-2, the V gene TRBV29-1; 9 bases line up with TRBD1. The CDR3 runs 14 residues. Germline trimming cut 7 bases from V and 4 bases from J; bases unmatched to any gene: 7. Germline V gene sequence: CDR1 SQVTM, CDR2 ANQGSEA. In nucleotides, the CDR3 is TGCAGCGCTCACGGACAGGGGAGCACCGGGGAGCTGTTTTTT. This encodes CSAHGQGSTGELFF.

The genes are TRBV29-1 and TRBJ1-2; no clear D gene. Trimming left V 6 bases short and J 10 bases short, with 12 bases between. Germline V gene data show CDR1 as SQVTM and CDR2 as ANQGSEA. The CDR3 is 10 amino acids. This CDR3 reads CSVYSDPYTF. CDR3 DNA sequence: TGCAGCGTCTACAGTGACCCCTACACCTTC.

V gene TRBV19 combines with J gene TRBJ1-3, with a tentative D call TRBD1 (5 bases). Germline loops: CDR1 LNHDA, CDR2 SQIVND (reference sequence). The CDR3 has 15 residues. V lost 3 bases to trimming and J lost 3 bases, with 12 bases between them. The CDR3 protein is CASSIDIGGGNTIYF. The CDR3 region has the DNA TGTGCCAGTAGTATTGATATCGGGGGTGGAAACACCATATATTTT.

The gene calls are TRBV5-1 and TRBJ1-1; TRBD1 might be the D (6 bases). This CDR3 region has 16 residues. The germline gives CDR1 SGHRS, CDR2 YFSETQ. The V gene lost 4 bases and the J gene lost 2 bases, with 18 bases spanning the gap. Here the CDR3 DNA reads TGCGCCAGCAGCCGGACAGTCGTCTCCGCTAACACTGAAGCTTTCTTT. It is translated as CASSRTVVSANTEAFF.

J is TRBJ1-4 and V is TRBV25-1; D unresolved. Germline V gives CDR1 MGHDK, CDR2 SYGVNS. The CDR3 is 16 amino acids. With 1 base removed from V and 5 bases from J, the gap between germline ends came to 14 bases. The DNA of the CDR3 is TGTGCCAGCAGTGAATGGACCGAGCTAGCGAATGAAAAACTGTTTTTT. Protein: CASSEWTELANEKLFF.

This clone was recorded a few times. The chain recombines TRBV7-2 with TRBJ1-3; D gene ambiguous. Germline V gene sequence: CDR1 SGHTA, CDR2 FQGNSA. The ends were cut back, 1 base at V and 2 bases at J, with 6 bases in the middle. The CDR3 spans 14 residues. In nucleotides, the CDR3 is TGTGCCAGCAGCTTAGTTCGGGCTGGAAACACCATATATTTT. Its translation: CASSLVRAGNTIYF.

This rearrangement joins TRBV7-8 to TRBJ1-3; a weak D match, TRBD1 (6 bases). The CDR3 covers 15 residues. V was trimmed by 3 bases and J by 4 bases, leaving 13 bases between them. From germline, CDR1 is SGHVS and CDR2 FQNEAQ. Here the CDR3 reads CASSFGGAGGNTIYF. CDR3 nucleotides: TGTGCCAGCAGCTTCGGGGGGGCAGGCGGAAACACCATATATTTT.

In its sample, this clone was seen once. This sequence joins TRBV7-8 and TRBJ1-1; TRBD1 aligns across 9 bases. CDR3 length: 15 residues. V trimming: 5 bases; J trimming: 4 bases; junction bases outside the gene matches: 8. Germline V gene lookup returns CDR1 SGHVS and CDR2 FQNEAQ. Here the CDR3 reads CASSPGTGLTTEAFF. Written as DNA, the CDR3 is TGTGCCAGCAGCCCTGGGACAGGGTTGACCACTGAAGCTTTCTTT.

The gene calls are TRBV11-2 and TRBJ2-7, with no clear D. CDR1 and CDR2 from the germline V gene are SGHAT and FQNNGV. This CDR3 spans 18 amino acids. Trimming pared 0 bases from V and 0 bases from J, leaving 18 bases between. The CDR3 is CASSLDPRRPVSSYEQYF. The CDR3 DNA sequence: TGTGCCAGCAGCTTAGATCCCCGCAGGCCGGTGAGCTCCTACGAGCAGTACTTC.

V usage is TRBV28 and J usage is TRBJ2-2, with 9 bases fitting TRBD1. Germline lookup yields CDR1 MDHEN and CDR2 SYDVKM. V was clipped by 7 bases and J by 7 bases; unmatched bases: 7. This CDR3 region has 14 residues. In DNA form, the CDR3 reads TGTGCCAGCAACCCACAGGGGGCTAACGGGGAGCTGTTTTTT. Residues: CASNPQGANGELFF. The variable domain in full, completed from reference TRBV28 and TRBJ2-2, reads DVKVTQSSRYLVKRTGEKVFLECVQDMDHENMFWYRQDPGLGLRLIYFSYDVKMKEKGDIPEGYSVSREKKERFSLILESASTNQTSMYLCASNPQGANGELFFGEGSRLTVL.

V and J are TRBV18 and TRBJ1-6; TRBD1 aligns across 9 bases. Trimming cost V 2 bases and J 9 bases; bases outside gene matches: 11. The CDR3 is 17 amino acids. From germline, CDR1 is KGHSH and CDR2 LQKENI. The CDR3 DNA follows: TGTGCCAGCTCACCAGCTGGACAGGGGCAATTCAGTTCACCCCTCCACTTT. This gives the protein CASSPAGQGQFSSPLHF.

This chain uses TRBV7-9 with TRBJ1-1; 7 bases line up with TRBD1. Germline V gene sequence: CDR1 SEHNR, CDR2 FQNEAQ (reference sequence). Trimming took 1 base from V and 0 from J; bases not matched to a gene: 5. This CDR3 is built from 16 residues. The CDR3 reads CASSLVQGGLNTEAFF. The DNA for the CDR3 is TGTGCCAGCAGCTTAGTGCAGGGGGGACTGAACACTGAAGCTTTCTTT.

The chain combines TRBV6-1 with TRBJ1-2; D is uncertain. Trimming shortened V by 6 bases and J by 1 base, and 15 bases separated the two germline ends. Germline values: CDR1 MNHNS, CDR2 SASEGT. The CDR3 extends over 15 amino acids. This CDR3 is CASRAGPVFNYGYTF. In DNA, the CDR3 is TGTGCCAGCAGAGCGGGCCCCGTTTTTAACTATGGCTACACCTTC.

This sequence joins TRBV6-5 and TRBJ1-6, with TRBD1 identical over 7 bases. Germline V gene sequence: CDR1 MNHEY, CDR2 SVGAGI. This CDR3 has 14 residues. Trimming at V came to 4 bases and at J to 5 bases, leaving 2 bases not matched to a gene. The CDR3 spells CASSSGTDNSPLHF. The CDR3, as DNA: TGTGCCAGCAGTTCCGGGACAGATAATTCACCCCTCCACTTT.